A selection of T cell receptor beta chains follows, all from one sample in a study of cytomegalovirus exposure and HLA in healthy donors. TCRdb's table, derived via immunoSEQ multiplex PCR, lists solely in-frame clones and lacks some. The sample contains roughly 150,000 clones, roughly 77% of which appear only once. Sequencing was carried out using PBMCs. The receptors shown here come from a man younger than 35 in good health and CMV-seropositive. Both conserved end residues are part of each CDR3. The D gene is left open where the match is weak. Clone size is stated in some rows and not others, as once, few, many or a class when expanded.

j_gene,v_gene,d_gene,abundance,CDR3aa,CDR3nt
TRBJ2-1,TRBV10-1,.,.,CASSFRGLNNEQFF,TGCGCCAGCAGTTTTAGGGGACTGAACAATGAGCAGTTCTTC
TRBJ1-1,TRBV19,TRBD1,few,CASISRGKRSGRVEAFF,TGTGCCAGTATAAGCAGGGGGAAACGTAGCGGACGAGTAGAAGCTTTCTTT
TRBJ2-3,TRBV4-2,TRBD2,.,CASSQAPRGGQGDTQYF,TGTGCCAGCAGCCAAGCCCCCCGGGGGGGGCAGGGAGATACGCAGTATTTT
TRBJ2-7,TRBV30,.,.,CASTVTPYEQYF,TGTGCCTCGACAGTGACCCCCTACGAGCAGTACTTC
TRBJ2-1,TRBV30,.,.,CAWSPPSDSYNEQFF,TGTGCCTGGAGCCCCCCTTCGGACAGTTACAATGAGCAGTTCTTC
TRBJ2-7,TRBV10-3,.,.,CAISDETDYEQYF,TGTGCCATCAGTGACGAGACAGACTACGAGCAGTACTTC
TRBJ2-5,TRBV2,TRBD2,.,CASTLAGGRETQYF,TGTGCCAGCACCCTAGCGGGAGGGCGGGAGACCCAGTACTTC
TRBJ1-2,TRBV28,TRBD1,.,CASKGAYYGYTF,TGTGCCAGCAAGGGGGCATACTATGGCTACACCTTC
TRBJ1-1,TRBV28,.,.,CASRTRFAGSNTEAFF,TGTGCCAGCAGGACCCGGTTTGCAGGGTCGAATACTGAAGCTTTCTTT
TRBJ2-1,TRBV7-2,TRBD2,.,CASSPLAGAWYEQFF,TGTGCCAGCAGCCCACTAGCGGGAGCTTGGTATGAGCAGTTCTTC
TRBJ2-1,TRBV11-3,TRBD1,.,CASSRGWTGTHNEQFF,TGTGCCAGCAGCCGCGGCTGGACAGGGACCCACAATGAGCAGTTCTTC
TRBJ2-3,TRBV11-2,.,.,CASSVTGSKRDTQYF,TGTGCCAGCAGCGTCACCGGGTCGAAGAGGGATACGCAGTATTTT
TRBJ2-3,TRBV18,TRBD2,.,CASWPIPTSGRGGPTDTQYF,TGTGCCAGCTGGCCTATTCCGACTAGCGGGAGAGGGGGGCCTACAGATACGCAGTATTTT
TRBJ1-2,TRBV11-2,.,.,CASSLGAENYGYTF,TGTGCCAGCAGCTTAGGGGCAGAGAACTATGGCTACACCTTC
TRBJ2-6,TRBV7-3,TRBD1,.,CASSLTDRGSGANVLTF,TGTGCCAGCAGCTTAACCGACAGGGGGTCTGGGGCCAACGTCCTGACTTTC
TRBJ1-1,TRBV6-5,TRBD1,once,CASTRQGGINTEAFF,TGTGCCAGCACCCGACAGGGGGGAATAAACACTGAAGCTTTCTTT
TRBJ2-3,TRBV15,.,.,CATSRVDFTDTQYF,TGTGCCACCAGCAGAGTGGACTTCACAGATACGCAGTATTTT
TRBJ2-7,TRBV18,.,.,CASWSQGLNEQYF,TGTGCCAGCTGGTCTCAGGGGTTGAACGAGCAGTACTTC
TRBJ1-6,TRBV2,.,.,CASSETSGGESPLHF,TGTGCCAGCAGTGAAACCTCGGGAGGTGAATCACCCCTCCACTTT
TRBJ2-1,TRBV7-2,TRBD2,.,CASSFGLAGFGEQFF,TGTGCCAGCAGCTTTGGACTAGCGGGATTCGGTGAGCAGTTCTTC
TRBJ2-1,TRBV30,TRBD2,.,CAWSSGSMNEQFF,TGTGCCTGGAGTAGCGGGAGTATGAATGAGCAGTTCTTC
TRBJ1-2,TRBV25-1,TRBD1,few,CASSRDRLDGYTF,TGTGCCAGCAGCAGGGACAGGCTTGATGGCTACACCTTC
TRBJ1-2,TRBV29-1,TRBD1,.,CSVRRTGGKGGYTF,TGCAGCGTTCGGAGGACAGGGGGCAAGGGTGGCTACACCTTC
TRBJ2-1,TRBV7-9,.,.,CSSSLVRREQFF,TGTTCCAGCAGCTTAGTGAGGCGTGAGCAGTTCTTC
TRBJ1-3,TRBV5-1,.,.,CASSLETNGNTIYF,TGCGCCAGCAGCTTAGAAACTAACGGAAACACCATATATTTT
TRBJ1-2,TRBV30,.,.,CAWNFGLRRYTF,TGTGCCTGGAATTTTGGTCTTCGGAGGTACACCTTC
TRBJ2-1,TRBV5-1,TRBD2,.,CASSLGTSANEQFF,TGCGCCAGCAGCTTGGGCACTAGCGCGAATGAGCAGTTCTTC
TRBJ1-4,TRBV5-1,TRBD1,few,CASSGTGGAYEKLFF,TGCGCCAGCAGTGGGACAGGGGGCGCTTATGAAAAACTGTTTTTT
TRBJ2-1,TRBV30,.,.,CAWSVQGAGSYNEQFF,TGTGCCTGGAGTGTACAGGGAGCGGGAAGCTACAATGAGCAGTTCTTC
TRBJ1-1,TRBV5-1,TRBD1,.,CASSLRQGKDTEAFF,TGCGCCAGCAGCTTGAGACAGGGTAAAGACACTGAAGCTTTCTTT
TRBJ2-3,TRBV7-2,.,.,CASSLTQAGADTQYF,TGTGCCAGCAGCCTAACTCAGGCAGGGGCAGATACGCAGTATTTT
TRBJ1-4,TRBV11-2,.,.,CASSPNRALGEKLFF,TGTGCCAGCAGCCCAAACAGGGCATTGGGGGAAAAACTGTTTTTT
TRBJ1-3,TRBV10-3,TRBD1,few,CAIGQGASGSGNTIYF,TGTGCCATAGGACAGGGGGCCAGCGGGTCTGGAAACACCATATATTTT
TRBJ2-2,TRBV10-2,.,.,CASRLEDKNTGELFF,TGCGCCAGCAGACTCGAAGATAAGAACACCGGGGAGCTGTTTTTT
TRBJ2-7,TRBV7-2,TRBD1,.,CASSRDRDEQYF,TGTGCCAGCAGTCGCGACAGGGACGAGCAGTACTTC
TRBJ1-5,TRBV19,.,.,CASTVGGYISNQPQHF,TGTGCCAGTACAGTCGGCGGGTATATAAGCAATCAGCCCCAGCATTTT
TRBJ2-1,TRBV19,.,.,CASSIGQGDNEQFF,TGTGCCAGTAGTATAGGACAAGGGGACAATGAGCAGTTCTTC
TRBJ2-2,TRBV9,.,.,CASSDPIAEHTGELFF,TGTGCCAGCAGCGACCCTATAGCGGAGCACACCGGGGAGCTGTTTTTT
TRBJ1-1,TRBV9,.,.,CASSVGAGGGTEAFF,TGTGCCAGCAGCGTAGGGGCCGGTGGAGGCACTGAAGCTTTCTTT
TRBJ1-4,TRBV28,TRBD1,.,CASSAGQVSEKLFF,TGTGCCAGCAGTGCTGGACAGGTTAGCGAAAAACTGTTTTTT
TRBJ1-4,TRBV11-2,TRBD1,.,CASSQQGAREKLFF,TGTGCCAGCAGTCAACAGGGGGCGCGAGAAAAACTGTTTTTT
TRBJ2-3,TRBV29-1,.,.,CSVLSSGSTDTQYF,TGCAGCGTACTTAGTAGCGGAAGCACAGATACGCAGTATTTT
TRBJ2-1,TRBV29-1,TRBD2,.,CSATGTSGSDEQFF,TGCAGCGCGACTGGGACTAGCGGGAGCGATGAGCAGTTCTTC
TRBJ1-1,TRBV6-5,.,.,CASSSGVTEAFF,TGTGCCAGCAGTTCGGGGGTGACTGAAGCTTTCTTT